This T cell receptor beta chain was recovered during a study of blood T cell repertoires in COVID-19. Across the study: Material from acute and convalescent COVID-19 was sourced from the United States, Italy and Spain. Nucleic acid was either cDNA or gDNA, and it came from T cells, B-cell-depleted T cells, or PBMCs.

Original handling: Estimation of nucleated cell counts was performed using reference gene primer amplification. The assay was immunoSEQ multiplex PCR, and TCRdb's table has in-frame clones only and misses some. The DNA was the basis for D and trimming; V, J and clone size are from that table. Counted here are around 25,000 clones, about 75% occurring once; the ten biggest clones make up about 15%. CDR1 is SGHDT and CDR2 is YYEEEE in the germline V gene. The trim removed 3 bases at V and 0 bases at J, leaving 5 bases unmatched. The CDR3 loop spans 16 amino acids. The TCR originated in a man older than 75 with active or convalescent COVID-19. This chain links TRBV5-6 with TRBJ2-1; 8 nucleotides agree with TRBD1. Sequenced input: peripheral blood. CDR3: CASSSTQGDSYNEQFF. In DNA form, the CDR3 reads TGTGCCAGCAGCTCCACACAGGGGGACTCCTACAATGAGCAGTTCTTC.